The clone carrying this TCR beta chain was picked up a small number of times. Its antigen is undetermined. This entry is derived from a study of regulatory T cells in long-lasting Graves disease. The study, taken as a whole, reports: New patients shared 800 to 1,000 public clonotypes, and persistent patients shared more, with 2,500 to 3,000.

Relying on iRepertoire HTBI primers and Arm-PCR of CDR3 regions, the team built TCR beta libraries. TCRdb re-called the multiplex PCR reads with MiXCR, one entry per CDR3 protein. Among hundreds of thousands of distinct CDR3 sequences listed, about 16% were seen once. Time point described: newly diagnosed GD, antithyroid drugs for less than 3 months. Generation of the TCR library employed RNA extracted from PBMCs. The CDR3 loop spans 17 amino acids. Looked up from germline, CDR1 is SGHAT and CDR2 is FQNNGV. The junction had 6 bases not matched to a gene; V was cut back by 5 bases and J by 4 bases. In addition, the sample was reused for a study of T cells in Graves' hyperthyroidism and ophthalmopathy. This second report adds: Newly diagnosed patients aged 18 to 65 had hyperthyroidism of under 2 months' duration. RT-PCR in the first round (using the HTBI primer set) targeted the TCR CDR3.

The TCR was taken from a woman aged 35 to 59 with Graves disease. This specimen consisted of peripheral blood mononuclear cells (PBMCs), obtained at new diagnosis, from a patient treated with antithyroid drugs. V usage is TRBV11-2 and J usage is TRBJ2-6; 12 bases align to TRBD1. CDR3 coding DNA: TGTGCCAGCAGCCCCCGGGACAGGGGGCCCGGGGCCAACGTCCTGACTTTC. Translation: CASSPRDRGPGANVLTF.